The 10 T cell receptor beta chains in this list originate from one sample, sequenced in a study of control samples from healthy donors and cancer patients. Generated by immunoSEQ multiplex PCR, the TCRdb table keeps only in-frame clones and is missing some. The sample consists of tens of thousands of clones, around 87% of them appearing once. The sequencing input was blood. All receptors derive from a man in his fifties or sixties in good health.

The V call is TRBV2, the J call TRBJ1-1, with TRBD1 identical over 8 bases. The CDR3 spans 13 residues. Germline CDR1 SNHLY, CDR2 FYNNEI. With V trimmed by 3 bases and J by 5 bases, 2 bases remained unmatched. This CDR3 reads CASSEGTGTEAFF. The CDR3 nucleotides read TGTGCCAGCAGTGAGGGGACAGGAACTGAAGCTTTCTTT.

This clone was observed a single time. The chain joins TRBV27 to TRBJ2-5; 12 nucleotides line up with TRBD1. The CDR3 covers 15 residues. Germline V gene data show CDR1 as MNHEY and CDR2 as SMNVEV (reference sequence). Losses at the gene ends were 4 bases for V and 4 bases for J; bases not matched to a gene: 4. CDR3: CASSSGTGGAETQYF. CDR3 nucleotides: TGTGCCAGCAGTTCCGGGACAGGGGGCGCAGAGACCCAGTACTTC.

This clone was recorded a few times. This rearrangement joins TRBV19 to TRBJ1-1; possibly TRBD1 for D (5 bases). Germline CDR1 is LNHDA and CDR2 is SQIVND (reference sequence). V dropped 1 base and J dropped 4 bases, with 13 bases sitting between them. This CDR3 is 15 amino acids long. CDR3: CASSIGAGFGTEAFF. The CDR3 region has the DNA TGTGCCAGTAGTATAGGCGCAGGGTTCGGCACTGAAGCTTTCTTT.

The rearrangement links TRBV29-1 to TRBJ1-3; unclear D gene. This CDR3 has 13 amino acids. The V end was cut by 5 bases, the J end by 0 bases, with 8 bases between. Germline CDR1 SQVTM, CDR2 ANQGSEA. CDR3 residues: CSVPSNSGNTIYF. In DNA, the CDR3 is TGCAGCGTTCCCAGTAACTCTGGAAACACCATATATTTT.

This chain uses TRBV27 with TRBJ1-3; D gene uncertain. The germline V and J ends were trimmed by 6 bases and 4 bases, with 16 bases remaining between them. Germline CDR1 is MNHEY and CDR2 is SMNVEV (reference sequence). CDR3 length: 15 residues. The CDR3 loop is CASSRSGLEGNTIYF. The CDR3 DNA reads TGTGCCAGCAGCCGCAGCGGGTTGGAAGGAAACACCATATATTTT.

This clone was seen once. The V call is TRBV6-5, the J call TRBJ2-2; 7 bases match TRBD1. The junction had 6 bases not matched to a gene; V was cut back by 6 bases and J by 5 bases. The CDR3 runs 14 residues. Germline V gives CDR1 MNHEY, CDR2 SVGAGI. The CDR3 reads CASRLQGWTGELFF. The CDR3 DNA reads as TGTGCCAGCAGATTACAGGGGTGGACCGGGGAGCTGTTTTTT.

This chain links TRBV30 with TRBJ1-4; D gene ambiguous. V lost 5 bases and J lost 7, with 11 bases in between. Germline CDR1 reads GTSNPN; CDR2 reads SVGIG (reference sequence). This CDR3 region has 12 residues. The CDR3 is CAWRLWSEKLFF. The CDR3 DNA is TGTGCCTGGCGGCTTTGGAGTGAAAAACTGTTTTTT.

The rearrangement joins TRBV5-5 to TRBJ2-3; 9 nucleotides agree with TRBD2. The CDR3 totals 14 residues. Germline CDR1 is SGHKS and CDR2 is YYEKEE (reference sequence). V dropped 1 base and J dropped 8; count of bases not matched to a gene: 5. The CDR3 nucleotides are TGTGCCAGCAGCTTGTTGACTAGCGGAGCTACGCAGTATTTT. Translated, it gives CASSLLTSGATQYF.

The chain has TRBV10-3 and TRBJ1-5; D possibly corresponds to TRBD1 (6 bases). Trimming took off 0 bases at V and 2 bases at J, with 11 bases between the two ends. Germline-derived CDR1 and CDR2 are ENHRY and SYGVKD. CDR3 length: 16 amino acids. The CDR3 DNA is TGTGCCATCAGTGAGTCGGGAACAGGGCGCAATCAGCCCCAGCATTTT. The encoded protein is CAISESGTGRNQPQHF.

This clone has only one observation. The chain recombines TRBV18 with TRBJ1-3, with D perhaps matching TRBD1 (6 bases). V was pared by 0 bases and J by 4 bases, with 10 bases between. The CDR3 consists of 15 residues. Germline CDR1 is KGHSH and CDR2 is LQKENI. The CDR3 nucleotides read TGTGCCAGCTCACCACCAGGGGGGAACGGAAACACCATATATTTT. Translated: CASSPPGGNGNTIYF.